The 30 T cell receptor beta chains below all came from one sample that was sequenced in a study of cytomegalovirus exposure and HLA in healthy donors. The primer mix had 60 Vbeta and 13 Jbeta primers. Libraries were prepared by immunoSEQ multiplex PCR; TCRdb keeps only in-frame clonotypes and omits some of them. The sample includes roughly 120,000 clones, over 60% of them seen just once. The sample taken for sequencing was PBMCs. The receptors come from a woman aged 25 to 39 in good health and CMV-seropositive.

Only one count was recorded for this clone. The chain couples TRBV7-2 to TRBJ2-3; TRBD1 aligns across 8 bases. CDR3 length: 13 residues. Germline CDR1 reads SGHTA; CDR2 reads FQGNSA. J gave up 10 bases and V 5 bases, and 8 bases lay outside the gene matches. The CDR3 is CASSDFDRGAQYF. CDR3 DNA sequence: TGTGCCAGCAGCGACTTTGACAGGGGCGCGCAGTATTTT.

This clone has a single count. The chain links TRBV6-1 to TRBJ1-2; TRBD1 matches at 7 bases. After removal of 6 bases from V and 4 bases from J, the junction contained 11 bases not matched to a gene. Germline V CDR1 and CDR2: MNHNS, SASEGT. The CDR3 sequence is 15 residues long. The CDR3 is CASRHPWDSAYGYTF. The CDR3 DNA follows: TGTGCCAGCAGACACCCTTGGGACAGTGCCTATGGCTACACCTTC.

The chain carries TRBV6-1 and TRBJ2-1; D not certain. V was trimmed by 3 bases and J by 5 bases, leaving 8 bases between them. The germline CDR1 and CDR2 sequences are MNHNS and SASEGT. This CDR3 comprises 13 residues. The chain's CDR3 is CASSENRNNEQFF. In DNA form, the CDR3 reads TGTGCCAGCAGTGAGAACAGAAACAATGAGCAGTTCTTC.

The rearrangement uses TRBV2 and TRBJ2-7; 7 bases align to TRBD1. Per germline, CDR1 SNHLY and CDR2 FYNNEI. V dropped 3 bases and J dropped 3; count of bases not matched to a gene: 11. CDR3 length equals 16 residues. CDR3 nucleotides: TGTGCCAGCAGTGATAATTGGGCAGGGGGTAACTACGAGCAGTACTTC. Translation gives CASSDNWAGGNYEQYF.

The chain's CDR3 is CSVRKTGYGGDGELFF. CDR3 in DNA: TGCAGCGTTCGCAAGACAGGTTACGGGGGGGACGGGGAGCTGTTTTTT. The chain uses TRBV29-1 and TRBJ2-2; 8 nucleotides agree with TRBD2. The CDR3 has 16 amino acids. CDR1 and CDR2 from the germline V gene are SQVTM and ANQGSEA. Trimming cost V 5 bases and J 7 bases; bases outside gene matches: 15.

V is TRBV7-6 and J is TRBJ1-3; D ambiguous. CDR3 size: 16 residues. Between the trimmed V and J ends, which lost 4 bases and 0 bases, there was a span of 13 bases. The V gene's germline CDR1 is SGHVS and CDR2 FNYEAQ. The DNA for the CDR3 is TGTGCCAGCAGCTCCAGCCGGGGAGCCTCTGGAAACACCATATATTTT. This sequence encodes CASSSSRGASGNTIYF.

This chain links TRBV7-2 with TRBJ2-7, with a weak D call TRBD1 (5 bases). Germline lookup yields CDR1 SGHTA and CDR2 FQGNSA. The V gene lost 5 bases and the J gene lost 2 bases, with 10 bases spanning the gap. This CDR3 region has 13 residues. CDR3 DNA sequence: TGTGCCAGCAGCGTCAGGGATACCTACGAGCAGTACTTC. Translation: CASSVRDTYEQYF.

This clone appeared once. The J gene is TRBJ1-1, the V gene TRBV14; TRBD1 matches 8 bases. Trimming removed 4 bases from V and 0 bases from J; junction bases left unmatched: 7. CDR3 length equals 16 residues. The germline gives CDR1 SGHDN, CDR2 FVKESK. The CDR3 DNA reads as TGTGCCAGCAGCCGTTATCGGACAGGGATGAACACTGAAGCTTTCTTT. This sequence encodes CASSRYRTGMNTEAFF.

J is TRBJ2-1 and V is TRBV15; 8 nucleotides agree with TRBD1. The CDR3 length is 14 residues. Germline trimming cut 7 bases from V and 5 bases from J; bases unmatched to any gene: 7. Germline V gene data show CDR1 as LNHNV and CDR2 as YYDKDF (reference sequence). The CDR3 DNA follows: TGTGCCACCACTCCGGGACAGGTCAACAATGAGCAGTTCTTC. It is translated as CATTPGQVNNEQFF.

V and J are TRBV5-5 and TRBJ2-7, with 7 bases identical to TRBD2. Germline V gives CDR1 SGHKS, CDR2 YYEKEE (reference sequence). J lost 4 bases, V lost 3 bases, and 13 bases had no gene match. The CDR3 is 16 residues long. DNA for the CDR3: TGTGCCAGCAGCTGGGAATTCGGGACTAAACGTTACGAGCAGTACTTC. This gives the protein CASSWEFGTKRYEQYF.

This clone was recorded once. The chain is built from TRBV4-2 and TRBJ2-7; D is ambiguous. Trimming left V 0 bases short and J 3 bases short, with 15 bases between. CDR3 length: 16 amino acids. Germline V gene data show CDR1 as LGHNA and CDR2 as YNFKEQ. CDR3 coding DNA: TGTGCCAGCAGCCAAGAAATAGGAAGCGCCAACTACGAGCAGTACTTC. Residues: CASSQEIGSANYEQYF.

The chain employs TRBV5-1 and TRBJ2-2; D perhaps matches TRBD1 (6 bases). The length of the CDR3 is 16 residues. The V end lost 0 bases, the J end lost 3 bases, and 12 bases lay between the germline ends. Germline V gene sequence: CDR1 SGHRS, CDR2 YFSETQ. CDR3 protein: CASSLEGGGHTGELFF. Here the CDR3 DNA reads TGCGCCAGCAGCTTGGAAGGGGGTGGTCACACCGGGGAGCTGTTTTTT.

This clone was picked up one time. The chain has TRBV4-1 and TRBJ2-7, with 8 bases identical to TRBD1. The trim removed 2 bases at V and 4 bases at J, leaving 7 bases unmatched. The CDR3 runs to 15 residues. Per germline, CDR1 MGHRA and CDR2 YSYEKL. CDR3 nucleotides: TGCGCCAGCAGCCAACCAGGACAGGGTGGTTACGAGCAGTACTTC. It specifies CASSQPGQGGYEQYF.

This chain connects TRBV5-5 to TRBJ1-4; D remains unclear. Germline V gene data show CDR1 as SGHKS and CDR2 as YYEKEE (reference sequence). The CDR3 spans 15 residues. V was pared by 3 bases and J by 8 bases, with 17 bases between. CDR3 DNA sequence: TGTGCCAGCAGCTCCGTGTTTGGGGAGGGAGAAAAACTGTTTTTT. Amino acid sequence: CASSSVFGEGEKLFF.

The gene calls are TRBV19 and TRBJ1-3, with TRBD1 identical over 9 bases. J was trimmed by 3 bases and V by 9 bases; bases with no gene match: 6. The germline V gene encodes CDR1 LNHDA and CDR2 SQIVND (reference sequence). The CDR3 runs to 14 residues. This chain's CDR3 is CASTDRGGGNTIYF. CDR3 DNA: TGTGCCAGCACGGACAGGGGCGGTGGAAACACCATATATTTT. The full variable domain, its missing parts supplied by reference TRBV19 and TRBJ1-3, is DGGITQSPKYLFRKEGQNVTLSCEQNLNHDAMYWYRQDPGQGLRLIYYSQIVNDFQKGDIAEGYSVSREKKESFPLTVTSAQKNPTAFYLCASTDRGGGNTIYFGEGSWLTVV.

The V gene is TRBV4-2, the J gene TRBJ2-6, with a possible D match to TRBD2 (5 bases). The CDR3 length is 19 residues. CDR1 is LGHNA, CDR2 YNFKEQ, per germline. V gave up 0 bases and J gave up 0 bases, with 15 bases separating them. CDR3 sequence reads: CASSQELRGWTSGANVLTF. The DNA of the CDR3 is TGTGCCAGCAGCCAAGAGTTGCGCGGGTGGACCTCTGGGGCCAACGTCCTGACTTTC.

The chain couples TRBV15 to TRBJ1-2; D gene uncertain. The V gene lost 6 bases and the J gene lost 4 bases, with 9 bases spanning the gap. Germline values: CDR1 LNHNV, CDR2 YYDKDF (reference sequence). This CDR3 contains 12 residues. CDR3 DNA sequence: TGTGCCACCAGTGCCCACAGCTATGGCTACACCTTC. This encodes CATSAHSYGYTF.

J is TRBJ1-1 and V is TRBV28; 9 positions agree with TRBD1. Germline CDR1 reads MDHEN; CDR2 reads SYDVKM. The J segment lost 5 bases and the V segment lost 1 base, leaving 8 bases of the junction unmatched. The CDR3 spans 16 residues. The CDR3 reads CASSLLQGAQDTEAFF. As DNA, the CDR3 is TGTGCCAGCAGTTTATTACAGGGGGCGCAGGATACTGAAGCTTTCTTT.

As concerns this clone: At one of its ends the junction is not consistent with the germline gene, which may arise from a read error. The J gene is TRBJ2-1, the V gene TRBV10-1, with 9 bases identical to TRBD1. This CDR3 has 13 residues. The germline V gene has CDR1 WNHNN and CDR2 SYGVQD (reference sequence). The CDR3 reads CANSRTGVNEQFF. CDR3 in DNA: TGCGCCAACAGTCGGACAGGGGTAAATGAGCAGTTCTTC.

The rearrangement links TRBV28 to TRBJ1-3; perhaps TRBD1 as D (5 bases). Looked up from germline, CDR1 is MDHEN and CDR2 is SYDVKM. Trimming took 9 bases from V and 3 from J, leaving 15 bases between them. The CDR3 totals 14 residues. CDR3 nucleotides: TGTGCCAGTGTCGGGGGAAATTTTGGAAACACCATATATTTT. This sequence encodes CASVGGNFGNTIYF.

The chain employs TRBV4-2 and TRBJ1-3; D is possibly TRBD1 (5 bases). The V end lost 0 bases, the J end lost 2 bases, and 14 bases lay between the germline ends. The CDR3 totals 17 residues. Germline V gives CDR1 LGHNA, CDR2 YNFKEQ. For the CDR3, the DNA is TGTGCCAGCAGCCAAGAGGGGGGGAGGGGTCCTGGAAACACCATATATTTT. Residues: CASSQEGGRGPGNTIYF.

Here the CDR3 DNA reads TGTGCCAGCAGCCCGGGCGCGGGCTACCAAGAGACCCAGTACTTC. Its protein is CASSPGAGYQETQYF. The chain links TRBV7-9 to TRBJ2-5, with a weak D call TRBD2 (5 bases). Germline V gene data show CDR1 as SEHNR and CDR2 as FQNEAQ (reference sequence). Trimming took off 5 bases at V and 0 bases at J, with 13 bases between the two ends. The CDR3 is made up of 15 amino acids.

The chain is built from TRBV5-6 and TRBJ1-2; D not resolved. Germline loops: CDR1 SGHDT, CDR2 YYEEEE. V shed 6 bases and J shed 5 bases, with 17 bases lying between them. The CDR3 is made up of 14 amino acids. DNA for the CDR3: TGTGCCAGCACCCGCACTCGGCGGCCTTATGGCTACACCTTC. It translates to CASTRTRRPYGYTF.

The J gene is TRBJ2-2, the V gene TRBV4-2, with 7 bases matching TRBD2. J was trimmed by 5 bases and V by 3 bases; bases with no gene match: 3. The CDR3 spans 14 residues. Germline V gene sequence: CDR1 LGHNA, CDR2 YNFKEQ. The CDR3 loop is CASSHGAGTGELFF. CDR3 sequence (DNA): TGTGCCAGCAGCCACGGAGCGGGAACCGGGGAGCTGTTTTTT.

The chain uses TRBV18 and TRBJ2-7; TRBD1 matches at 7 bases. The CDR3 spans 13 residues. In germline, CDR1 is KGHSH, CDR2 LQKENI. With 4 bases clipped from V and 5 bases from J, the junction kept 5 bases outside the gene matches. CDR3 DNA sequence: TGTGCCAGCTCACTCCGACAGGGAGACGAGCAGTACTTC. It yields the protein CASSLRQGDEQYF. Full variable domain (remainder filled in from reference TRBV18 and TRBJ2-7): NAGVMQNPRHLVRRRGQEARLRCSPMKGHSHVYWYRQLPEEGLKFMVYLQKENIIDESGMPKERFSAEFPKEGPSILRIQQVVRGDSAAYFCASSLRQGDEQYFGPGTRLTVT.

The CDR3 nucleotides read TGTGCCAGCAACAAGGGGGCGCGGGGCTACACCTTC. Protein sequence: CASNKGARGYTF. The rearrangement links TRBV28 to TRBJ1-2; 7 bases agree with TRBD1. CDR1 MDHEN and CDR2 SYDVKM come from the germline V gene. V lost 7 bases to trimming and J lost 8 bases; unmatched junction nucleotides: 7. The CDR3 loop spans 12 amino acids.

The chain has TRBV29-1 and TRBJ2-1; weak D call: TRBD1 (6 bases). V was pared by 6 bases and J by 8 bases, with 23 bases between. Germline loops: CDR1 SQVTM, CDR2 ANQGSEA. This CDR3 is built from 15 residues. The CDR3 coding sequence is TGCAGCGTCACCCTGACTTACTACAGGACAGATGAGCAGTTCTTC. Its protein is CSVTLTYYRTDEQFF.

On this clone itself: The sample has other DNA sequences that encode this CDR3 too. The chain uses TRBV27 and TRBJ1-5; D possibly corresponds to TRBD1 (6 bases). CDR1 and CDR2 from the germline V gene are MNHEY and SMNVEV (reference sequence). V lost 0 bases, J lost 0 bases, and 12 bases lay in between. This CDR3 spans 17 amino acids. The CDR3 coding sequence is TGTGCCAGCAGTTTATCGAGGCAGGGGTATAGCAATCAGCCCCAGCATTTT. Translating it yields CASSLSRQGYSNQPQHF.

V is TRBV6-1 and J is TRBJ2-5, with D hard to call. Trimming stripped 7 bases from V and 1 base from J, with 7 bases between. Germline V gives CDR1 MNHNS, CDR2 SASEGT. The CDR3 contains 12 residues. CDR3 coding DNA: TGTGCCAGCACGTACAGCCAAGAGACCCAGTACTTC. This encodes CASTYSQETQYF.

About this clone itself: The same CDR3 can be traced to other DNA sequences in this sample. This chain links TRBV7-9 with TRBJ2-1, with 12 positions matching TRBD2. Germline CDR1 is SEHNR and CDR2 is FQNEAQ (reference sequence). The J segment lost 4 bases and the V segment lost 0 bases, leaving 1 base of the junction unmatched. The CDR3 spans 16 residues. The chain's CDR3 is CASSLAGLAGYNEQFF. For the CDR3, the DNA is TGTGCCAGCAGCTTAGCCGGACTAGCGGGATACAATGAGCAGTTCTTC.